There are a few counts of the clone carrying this T cell receptor (beta chain). Germline assignment: CDR1 SGHDT and CDR2 YYEEEE. CDR3 length: 15 residues. Between the trimmed V and J ends, which lost 1 base and 3 bases, there was a span of 13 bases. MiXCR, applied by TCRdb to the 5' RACE reads, yields one record per CDR3 protein. This sample yields about 70,000 distinct CDR3 sequences, of which about a tenth are seen a single time; roughly a sixth belongs to the top ten. These data come from a study of early T cells in non-severe SARS-CoV-2 infection. This material consisted of whole blood, taken at baseline. The receptor comes from an adult who was a healthcare worker with PCR-confirmed SARS-CoV-2 infection or an uninfected control (not recorded which). This chain links TRBV5-6 with TRBJ1-1; tentative D call: TRBD1 (5 bases). The CDR3 reads CASSLLQGSYTEAFF. As DNA, the CDR3 is TGTGCCAGCAGCTTGTTGCAGGGATCCTACACTGAAGCTTTCTTT.